The clone carrying this T cell receptor beta chain was detected a few times. Antigen: not known. These data originate in a study of response to subunit inactivated influenza vaccine. Findings of the study overall: Each seasonal influenza vaccination, the authors suggested, recruits few new T cells.

TCRdb redid the calling of the RT-PCR reads with MiXCR, one entry per CDR3 protein. Here the sample spans approximately 520,000 distinct CDR3 sequences, 16% being singletons. Germline CDR1 is MNHEY and CDR2 is SVGEGT. CDR3 size: 11 residues. The V gene lost 1 base and the J gene lost 3 bases, with 1 base spanning the gap. The chain employs TRBV6-2 or TRBV6-3 and TRBJ2-7; D gene unclear. The receptor was isolated from a man between 45 and 75 years old who received an inactivated influenza vaccine. The sample here was CD4+ T cells sorted from PBMCs, taken around 25 months after vaccination. CDR3 amino acids: CASSYFYEQYF. The CDR3, as DNA: TGTGCCAGCAGTTACTTCTACGAGCAGTACTTC.